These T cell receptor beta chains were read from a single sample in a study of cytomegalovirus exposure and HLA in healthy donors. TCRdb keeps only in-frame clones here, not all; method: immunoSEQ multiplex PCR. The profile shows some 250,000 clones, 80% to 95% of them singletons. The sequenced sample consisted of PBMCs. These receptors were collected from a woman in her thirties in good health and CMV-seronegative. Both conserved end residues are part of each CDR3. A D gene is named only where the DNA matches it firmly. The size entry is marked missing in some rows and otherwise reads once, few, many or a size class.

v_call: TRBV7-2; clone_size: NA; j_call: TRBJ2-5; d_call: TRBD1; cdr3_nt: TGTGCCAGCAGTCCTACAGGGGGCGGAGAGACCCAGTACTTC; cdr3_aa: CASSPTGGGETQYF
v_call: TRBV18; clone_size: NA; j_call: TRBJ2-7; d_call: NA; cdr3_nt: TGTGCCAGCTCACCCACTAACTACGAGCAGTACTTC; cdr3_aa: CASSPTNYEQYF
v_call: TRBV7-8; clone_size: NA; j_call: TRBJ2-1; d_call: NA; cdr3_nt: TGTGCCAGCAGCCCCGGGACTGGATACAATGAGCAGTTCTTC; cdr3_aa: CASSPGTGYNEQFF
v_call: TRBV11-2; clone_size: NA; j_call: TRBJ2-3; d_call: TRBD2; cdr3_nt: TGTGCCAGCAGCCCGGGACTAGCGGGATGGGGCACAGATACGCAGTATTTT; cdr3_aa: CASSPGLAGWGTDTQYF
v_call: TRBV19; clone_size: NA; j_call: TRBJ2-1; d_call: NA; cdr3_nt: TGTGCCAGTAGTAGCGGAACCTACAATGAGCAGTTCTTC; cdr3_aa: CASSSGTYNEQFF
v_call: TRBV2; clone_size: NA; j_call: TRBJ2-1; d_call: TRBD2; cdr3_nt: TGTGCCAGCAGCCAAGGGACTAGCGGGAGTTCAAATGAGCAGTTCTTC; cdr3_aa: CASSQGTSGSSNEQFF
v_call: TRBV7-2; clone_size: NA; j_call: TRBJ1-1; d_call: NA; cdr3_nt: TGTGCCAGCAGCTTTTCAGGGGCAAGCACTGAAGCTTTCTTT; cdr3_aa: CASSFSGASTEAFF
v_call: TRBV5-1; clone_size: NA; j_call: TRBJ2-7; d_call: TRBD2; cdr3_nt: TGCGCCAGCAGCCCGACTAGCGGGAGTTACGAGCAGTACTTC; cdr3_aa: CASSPTSGSYEQYF
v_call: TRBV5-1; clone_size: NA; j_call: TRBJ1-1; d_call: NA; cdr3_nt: TGCGCCAGCAGCTTAACGGTGGGGGGACTAAACACTGAAGCTTTCTTT; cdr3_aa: CASSLTVGGLNTEAFF
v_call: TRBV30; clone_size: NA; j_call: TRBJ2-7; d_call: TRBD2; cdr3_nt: TGTGCCTGGACCCCTTTATCAGGACTAGTATACGAGCAGTACTTC; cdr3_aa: CAWTPLSGLVYEQYF
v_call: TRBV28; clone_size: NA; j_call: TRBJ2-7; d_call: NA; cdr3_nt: TGTGCCAGCAGTTTAAATCGGGCCCGAAACCTGGGCTACGAGCAGTACTTC; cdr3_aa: CASSLNRARNLGYEQYF
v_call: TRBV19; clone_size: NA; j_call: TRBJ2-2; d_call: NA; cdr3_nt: TGTGCCAGTAAAACGAATGCCCTACGAGCGAACACCGGGGAGCTGTTTTTT; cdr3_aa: CASKTNALRANTGELFF
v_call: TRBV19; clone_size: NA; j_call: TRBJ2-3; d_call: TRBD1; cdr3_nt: TGTGCCAGTAGTTCTATCTCAGGGGGCAGCACAGATACGCAGTATTTT; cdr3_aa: CASSSISGGSTDTQYF
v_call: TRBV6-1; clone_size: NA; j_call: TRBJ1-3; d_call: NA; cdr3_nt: TGTGCCAGCAGATCCGTAGGAAACACCATATATTTT; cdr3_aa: CASRSVGNTIYF
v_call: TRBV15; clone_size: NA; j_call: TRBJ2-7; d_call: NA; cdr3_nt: TGTGCCACCAGCAGAGAGAGGTCGGGGGGCGACGAGCAGTACTTC; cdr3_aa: CATSRERSGGDEQYF
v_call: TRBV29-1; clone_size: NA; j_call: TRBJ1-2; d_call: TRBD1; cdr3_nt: TGCAGCGTTCCGGGACAGGTCTATGGCTACACCTTC; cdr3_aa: CSVPGQVYGYTF
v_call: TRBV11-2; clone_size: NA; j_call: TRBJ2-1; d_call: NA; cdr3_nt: TGTGCCAGCAGCTTAGGGGACGCTTTCAGTGAGCAGTTCTTC; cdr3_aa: CASSLGDAFSEQFF
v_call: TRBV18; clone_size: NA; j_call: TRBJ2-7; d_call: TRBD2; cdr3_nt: TGTGCCAGCTCACCTCCCTGGGCGGGAGTAACCTACGAGCAGTACTTC; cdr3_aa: CASSPPWAGVTYEQYF
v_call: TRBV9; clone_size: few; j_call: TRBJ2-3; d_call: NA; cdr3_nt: TGTGCCAGCAGCGTAGCCGCTAGTGGGGTAGATACGCAGTATTTT; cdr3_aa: CASSVAASGVDTQYF
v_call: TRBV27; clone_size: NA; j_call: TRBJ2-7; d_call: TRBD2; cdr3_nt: TGTGCCAGCAGTTTAAAGGGTAGCGGGTACGAGCAGTACTTC; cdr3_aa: CASSLKGSGYEQYF
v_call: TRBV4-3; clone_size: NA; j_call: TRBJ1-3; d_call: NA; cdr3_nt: TGCGCCAGCAGCCAAGATCTTTCGGGCTTCGGAAACACCATATATTTT; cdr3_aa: CASSQDLSGFGNTIYF
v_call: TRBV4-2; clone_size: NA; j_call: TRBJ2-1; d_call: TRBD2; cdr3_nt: TGTGCCAGCAGCCCCGTAGCGGGATCCTACAATGAGCAGTTCTTC; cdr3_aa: CASSPVAGSYNEQFF
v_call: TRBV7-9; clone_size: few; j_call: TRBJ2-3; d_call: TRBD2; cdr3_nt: TGTGCCAGCAAGTATGGAGGACTAGACACAGATACGCAGTATTTT; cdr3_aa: CASKYGGLDTDTQYF
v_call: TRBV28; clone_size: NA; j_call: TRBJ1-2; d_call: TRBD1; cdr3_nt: TGTGCCAGCAGTCGGGACAGGGGGATTGGCTACACCTTC; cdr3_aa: CASSRDRGIGYTF
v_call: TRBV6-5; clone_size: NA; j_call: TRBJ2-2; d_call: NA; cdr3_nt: TGTGCCAGCAGTAGAGGACGGCATAACACCGGGGAGCTGTTTTTT; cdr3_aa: CASSRGRHNTGELFF
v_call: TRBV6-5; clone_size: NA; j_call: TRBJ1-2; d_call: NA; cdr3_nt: TGTGCCAGCAGCCTAACAGTTGAAGGGCCATATGGCTACACCTTC; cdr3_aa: CASSLTVEGPYGYTF
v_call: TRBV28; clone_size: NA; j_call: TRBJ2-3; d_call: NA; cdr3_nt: TGTGCCAGCAGTTTGTTCGGACAGATTAGCACAGATACGCAGTATTTT; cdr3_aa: CASSLFGQISTDTQYF
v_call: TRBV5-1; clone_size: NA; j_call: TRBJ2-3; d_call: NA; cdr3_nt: TGCGCCAGCAGCCCACTAGGTAGGAGGACAGATACGCAGTATTTT; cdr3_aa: CASSPLGRRTDTQYF
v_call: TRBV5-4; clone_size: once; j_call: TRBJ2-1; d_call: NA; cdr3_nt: TGTGCCAGCAGCCCGATAGGGTCCTACAATGAGCAGTTCTTC; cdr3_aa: CASSPIGSYNEQFF
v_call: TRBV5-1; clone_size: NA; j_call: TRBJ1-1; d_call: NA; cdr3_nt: TGCGCCAGCAGCCTGATGAGGGACACTGAAGCTTTCTTT; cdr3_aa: CASSLMRDTEAFF
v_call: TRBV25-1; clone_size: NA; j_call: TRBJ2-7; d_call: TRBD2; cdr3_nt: TGTGCCAGCCTTGGACAGTTTAAGCGGGAGGTCAACGAGCAGTACTTC; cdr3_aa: CASLGQFKREVNEQYF
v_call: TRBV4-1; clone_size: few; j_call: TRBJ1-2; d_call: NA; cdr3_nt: TGCGCCAGCAGCCAAGAATTGGGGGCTCGGTACACCTTC; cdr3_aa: CASSQELGARYTF
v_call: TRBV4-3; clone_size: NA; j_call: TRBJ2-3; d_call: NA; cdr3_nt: TGCGCCAGCAGCCAAGCCATGACCACAGATACGCAGTATTTT; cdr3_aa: CASSQAMTTDTQYF
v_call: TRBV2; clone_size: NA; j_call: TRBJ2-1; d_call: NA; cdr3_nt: TGTGCCAGCAGTCGATCTAAGCAGGGGATGGGAGATGAGCAGTTCTTC; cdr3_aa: CASSRSKQGMGDEQFF
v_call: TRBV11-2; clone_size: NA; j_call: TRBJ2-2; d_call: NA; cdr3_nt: TGTGCCAGCAGCCCCCCTGGGGAGGGGGCGAACGGGGAGCTGTTTTTT; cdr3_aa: CASSPPGEGANGELFF
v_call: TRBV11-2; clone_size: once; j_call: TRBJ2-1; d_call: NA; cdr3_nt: TGTGCCAGCAGCCCCCCTTCCGCCGGCCTGAATGAGCAGTTCTTC; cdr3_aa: CASSPPSAGLNEQFF
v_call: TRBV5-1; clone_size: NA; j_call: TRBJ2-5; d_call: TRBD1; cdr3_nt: TGCGCCAGCAGCTTACAGGGGACGGAGGTGGAGACCCAGTACTTC; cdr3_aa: CASSLQGTEVETQYF
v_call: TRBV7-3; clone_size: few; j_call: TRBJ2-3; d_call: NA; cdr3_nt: TGTGCCAGCGGTCCGTATAGCACAGATACGCAGTATTTT; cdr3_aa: CASGPYSTDTQYF
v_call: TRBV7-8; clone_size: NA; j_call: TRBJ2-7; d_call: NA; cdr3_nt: TGTGCCAGCAGCTTTCAGGGCTCCACCTACGAGCAGTACTTC; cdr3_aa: CASSFQGSTYEQYF
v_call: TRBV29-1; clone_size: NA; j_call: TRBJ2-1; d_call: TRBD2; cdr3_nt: TGCAGCGTTGAAGAGGGCCTGGGACTAGCGGGTTACAATGAGCAGTTCTTC; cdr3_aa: CSVEEGLGLAGYNEQFF
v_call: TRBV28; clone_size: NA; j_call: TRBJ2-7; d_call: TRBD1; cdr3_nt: TGTGCCAGCGGAGGGACAGGGAGGTACTACGAGCAGTACTTC; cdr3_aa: CASGGTGRYYEQYF
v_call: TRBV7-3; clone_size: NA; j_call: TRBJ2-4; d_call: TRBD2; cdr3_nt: TGTGCCAGCAGCTTAAGGGGACTAGCGGGAGGTGAGGCCAAAAACATTCAGTACTTC; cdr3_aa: CASSLRGLAGGEAKNIQYF
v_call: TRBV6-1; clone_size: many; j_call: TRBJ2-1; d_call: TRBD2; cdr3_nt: TGTGCCAGCAGTGAAAGGACTAGCGGTTACAATGAGCAGTTCTTC; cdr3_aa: CASSERTSGYNEQFF
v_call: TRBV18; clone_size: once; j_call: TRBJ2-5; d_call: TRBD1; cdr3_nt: TGTGCCAGCTCACGTCGTACAGGGGGCATACAAGAGACCCAGTACTTC; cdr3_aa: CASSRRTGGIQETQYF
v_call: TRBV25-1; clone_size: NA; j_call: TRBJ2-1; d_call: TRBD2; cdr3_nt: TGTGCCAGCGGAGGGGCGGGAGGGCCAGGTTACAATGAGCAGTTCTTC; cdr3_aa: CASGGAGGPGYNEQFF
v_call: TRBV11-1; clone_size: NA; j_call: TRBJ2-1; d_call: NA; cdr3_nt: TGTGCCAGCAGCTTAGCAATGCGTAATGAGCAGTTCTTC; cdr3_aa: CASSLAMRNEQFF
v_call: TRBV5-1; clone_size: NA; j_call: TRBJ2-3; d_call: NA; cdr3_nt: TGCGCCAGCAGCTTTCAGGCAGGGGTCCCCCCACCCACAGATACGCAGTATTTT; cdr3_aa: CASSFQAGVPPPTDTQYF
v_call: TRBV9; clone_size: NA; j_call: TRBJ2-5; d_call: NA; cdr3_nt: TGTGCCAGCAGCGTGTCGGGGTCCAAAGAGACCCAGTACTTC; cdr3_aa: CASSVSGSKETQYF
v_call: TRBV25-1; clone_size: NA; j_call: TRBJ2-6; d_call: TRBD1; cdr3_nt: TGTGCCAGCAGTGAGGGACAGGGGGATTCTGGGGCCAACGTCCTGACTTTC; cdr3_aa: CASSEGQGDSGANVLTF
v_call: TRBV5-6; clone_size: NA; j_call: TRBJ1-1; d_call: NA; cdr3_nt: TGTGCCAGCAGCTTGAAAGTGGGGGGGCCGACTGAAGCTTTCTTT; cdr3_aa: CASSLKVGGPTEAFF
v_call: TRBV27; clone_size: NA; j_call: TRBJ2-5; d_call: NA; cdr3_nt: TGTGCCAGCAGTTTAAGGCCCTCGGAGACCCAGTACTTC; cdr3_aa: CASSLRPSETQYF
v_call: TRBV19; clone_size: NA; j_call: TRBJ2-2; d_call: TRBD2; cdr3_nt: TGTGCCAGTAGTAGTCCACTAGCGCCAACCCCGAACACCGGGGAGCTGTTTTTT; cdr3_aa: CASSSPLAPTPNTGELFF
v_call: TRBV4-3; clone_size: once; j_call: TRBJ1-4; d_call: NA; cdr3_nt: TGCGCCAGCAGCCAAGAGATCTGGGGTGAAAAACTGTTTTTT; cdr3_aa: CASSQEIWGEKLFF
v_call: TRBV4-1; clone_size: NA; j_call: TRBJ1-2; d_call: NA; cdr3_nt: TGCGCCAGCAGCCAAGGTGGACAAGGCTGGGGCTACACCTTC; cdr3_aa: CASSQGGQGWGYTF
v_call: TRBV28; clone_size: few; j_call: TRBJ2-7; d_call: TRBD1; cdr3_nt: TGTGCCAGCCTGAAGGACAGGGGGCAATACGAGCAGTACTTC; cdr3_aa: CASLKDRGQYEQYF
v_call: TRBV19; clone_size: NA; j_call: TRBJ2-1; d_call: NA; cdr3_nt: TGTGCCAGTAGATCGACGGACACGGATGAGCAGTTCTTC; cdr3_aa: CASRSTDTDEQFF
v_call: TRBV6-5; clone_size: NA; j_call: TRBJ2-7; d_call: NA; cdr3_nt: TGTGCCAGCAGTTCCTCCCTAGCTCCCGGGGTCTACGAGCAGTACTTC; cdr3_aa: CASSSSLAPGVYEQYF
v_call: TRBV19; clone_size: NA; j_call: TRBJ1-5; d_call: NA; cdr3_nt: TGTGCCAGCAATGAATGGCAGGGTGCCGGCAATCAGCCCCAGCATTTT; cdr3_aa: CASNEWQGAGNQPQHF
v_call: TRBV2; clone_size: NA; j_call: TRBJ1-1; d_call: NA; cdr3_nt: TGTGCCAGCAGGGGGGGGGCTGAAGCTTTCTTT; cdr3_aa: CASRGGAEAFF
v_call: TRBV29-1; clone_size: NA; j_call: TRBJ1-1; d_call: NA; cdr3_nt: TGCAGCGTTGACGATTTGAACACTGAAGCTTTCTTT; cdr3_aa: CSVDDLNTEAFF